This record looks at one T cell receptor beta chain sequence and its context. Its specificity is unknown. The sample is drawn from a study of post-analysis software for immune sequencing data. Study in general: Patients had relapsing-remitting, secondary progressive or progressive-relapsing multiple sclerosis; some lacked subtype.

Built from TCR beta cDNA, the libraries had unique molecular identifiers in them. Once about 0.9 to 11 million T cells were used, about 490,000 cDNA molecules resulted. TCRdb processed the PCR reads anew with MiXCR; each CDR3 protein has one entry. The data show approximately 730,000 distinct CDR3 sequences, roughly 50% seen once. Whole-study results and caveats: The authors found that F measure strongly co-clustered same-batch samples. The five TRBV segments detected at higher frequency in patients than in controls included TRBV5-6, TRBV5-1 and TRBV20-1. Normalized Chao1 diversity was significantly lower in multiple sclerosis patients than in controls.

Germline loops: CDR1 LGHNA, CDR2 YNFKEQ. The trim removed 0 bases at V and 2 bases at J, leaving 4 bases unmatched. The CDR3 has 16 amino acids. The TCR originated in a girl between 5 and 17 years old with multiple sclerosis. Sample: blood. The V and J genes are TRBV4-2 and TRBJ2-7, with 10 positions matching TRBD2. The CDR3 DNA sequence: TGTGCCAGCAGCCAAGAAGGACTAGCGGCCACCTACGAGCAGTACTTC. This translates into CASSQEGLAATYEQYF.